This T cell receptor beta chain was documented in a study of blood T cell repertoires in COVID-19. Clones were read by immunoSEQ multiplex PCR, and TCRdb kept only the in-frame ones, dropping some. The repertoire includes fewer than 350,000 clones, 88% of them detected once, and 9% to 9.5% sits in the top ten. The receptor was isolated from a young man with active or convalescent COVID-19. The sample comprised peripheral blood.

CDR3 in amino acids: CASSESGGGEKLFF. The CDR3, as DNA: TGCGCCAGCAGTGAATCGGGGGGTGGTGAAAAACTGTTTTTT. The gene calls are TRBV10-2 and TRBJ1-4; possible D gene TRBD1, 5 bases. The CDR3 covers 14 residues. The germline V gene encodes CDR1 WSHSY and CDR2 SAAADI. Trimming pared 3 bases from V and 7 bases from J, leaving 12 bases between.